Following are 13 T cell receptor beta chains from one sample sequenced in a study of cytomegalovirus exposure and HLA in healthy donors. This PCR relied on a set of 60 Vbeta primers and 13 Jbeta primers. TCRdb's table, derived via immunoSEQ multiplex PCR, lists solely in-frame clones and lacks some. The sample yields over 60,000 clones, 70% to 80% seen once. Material for sequencing was PBMCs. The receptors stem from a man in his late teens or twenties in good health and CMV-seronegative.

The genes are TRBV11-3 and TRBJ2-3; 7 bases line up with TRBD2. The J segment lost 4 bases and the V segment lost 1 base, leaving 5 bases of the junction unmatched. Germline V CDR1 and CDR2: SGHNT, YENEEA. This CDR3 comprises 15 residues. This CDR3 is CASSLGGAGADTQYF. CDR3 DNA: TGTGCCAGCAGCTTAGGGGGTGCGGGGGCAGATACGCAGTATTTT.

The chain recombines TRBV29-1 with TRBJ2-7; D is perhaps TRBD1 (5 bases). From germline, CDR1 is SQVTM and CDR2 ANQGSEA. CDR3 length: 12 amino acids. Trimming left V 6 bases short and J 0 bases short, with 9 bases between. The CDR3 loop reads CSVSTASYEQYV. CDR3 sequence (DNA): TGCAGCGTCTCGACAGCCTCCTACGAGCAGTACGTC.

V gene TRBV4-1 combines with J gene TRBJ2-1; 7 bases line up with TRBD1. CDR3 length: 21 amino acids. J gave up 3 bases and V 0 bases, and 20 bases lay outside the gene matches. Germline lookup yields CDR1 MGHRA and CDR2 YSYEKL. The CDR3 DNA follows: TGCGCCAGCAGCCAAGAATTGAGACAGGGACGTTCTGGTCTTGGCTACAATGAGCAGTTCTTC. It specifies CASSQELRQGRSGLGYNEQFF.

This clone has a handful of counts. The rearrangement links TRBV11-2 to TRBJ2-2, with D maybe TRBD2 (6 bases). The CDR3 runs to 15 residues. Trimming took off 0 bases at V and 3 bases at J, with 8 bases between the two ends. Per the germline V gene, CDR1 is SGHAT and CDR2 is FQNNGV. CDR3 coding DNA: TGTGCCAGCAGCTTAGAACTAGCTTACACCGGGGAGCTGTTTTTT. The encoded protein is CASSLELAYTGELFF.

In this sample, this clone turned up a few times. The chain has TRBV9 and TRBJ1-1; the D is unclear. V gave up 1 base and J gave up 0 bases, with 7 bases separating them. Germline CDR1 reads SGDLS; CDR2 reads YYNGEE. The length of the CDR3 is 14 residues. The DNA for the CDR3 is TGTGCCAGCAGCGTATACGCAGTGAACACTGAAGCTTTCTTT. Encoded protein: CASSVYAVNTEAFF.

CDR3 DNA: TGCGCCAGCAGCCAAGATCTTGGACAGGGCCCTGATGGCACTGAAGCTTTCTTT. Amino acids: CASSQDLGQGPDGTEAFF. The V call is TRBV4-3, the J call TRBJ1-1, with 8 bases fitting TRBD1. The CDR3 is 18 residues long. Germline assignment: CDR1 LGHNA and CDR2 YSLEER. V dropped 0 bases and J dropped 4; count of bases not matched to a gene: 13.

The rearrangement joins TRBV7-9 to TRBJ2-2; 10 bases are shared with TRBD1. The V gene's germline CDR1 is SEHNR and CDR2 FQNEAQ (reference sequence). The CDR3 contains 18 residues. V was clipped by 5 bases and J by 7 bases; unmatched bases: 16. CDR3 sequence reads: CASSDTTGTGEKIGELFF. The CDR3 region has the DNA TGTGCCAGCAGCGACACCACCGGGACAGGGGAGAAAATCGGGGAGCTGTTTTTT. The full variable domain, completed using reference TRBV7-9 and TRBJ2-2, is DTGVSQNPRHKITKRGQNVTFRCDPISEHNRLYWYRQTLGQGPEFLTYFQNEAQLEKSRLLSDRFSAERPKGSFSTLEIQRTEQGDSAMYLCASSDTTGTGEKIGELFFGEGSRLTVL.

V is TRBV30 and J is TRBJ2-4, with 9 nucleotides matching TRBD1. Germline CDR1 and CDR2: GTSNPN and SVGIG (reference sequence). J was trimmed by 3 bases and V by 2 bases; bases with no gene match: 14. This CDR3 has 18 amino acids. The CDR3 DNA reads TGTGCCTGGAGTACTCACCTGGGACAGGGAGATAACAAAAACATTCAGTACTTC. Residues: CAWSTHLGQGDNKNIQYF.

This sequence joins TRBV11-2 and TRBJ1-2; unclear D gene. Trimming took off 4 bases at V and 4 bases at J, with 13 bases between the two ends. The CDR3 contains 14 residues. In germline, CDR1 is SGHAT, CDR2 FQNNGV. Here the CDR3 reads CASSSSGRRYGYTF. CDR3 DNA sequence: TGTGCCAGCAGCTCCTCCGGGAGACGCTATGGCTACACCTTC.

The chain combines TRBV7-3 with TRBJ2-1; 12 positions agree with TRBD2. CDR3 length equals 15 residues. Germline assignment: CDR1 SGHTA and CDR2 FQGTGA. The V segment lost 4 bases and the J segment 7 bases; nucleotides outside the gene matches: 5. This CDR3 is CASSSSGGAYNEQFF. In DNA form, the CDR3 reads TGTGCCAGCAGCTCTAGCGGGGGGGCATATAATGAGCAGTTCTTC.

The chain is built from TRBV19 and TRBJ1-5; TRBD1 matches at 11 bases. From germline, CDR1 is LNHDA and CDR2 SQIVND (reference sequence). V trimming: 9 bases; J trimming: 6 bases; junction bases outside the gene matches: 10. The CDR3 sequence is 15 residues long. CDR3 bases: TGTGCCAGCCAAGCCTCCGGGACAGGGGGTCAGCCCCAGCATTTT. Translated: CASQASGTGGQPQHF.

The CDR3 reads CASSPGAAGQVYGYTF. The CDR3 nucleotides are TGTGCCAGCAGTCCTGGGGCCGCGGGACAGGTCTATGGCTACACCTTC. The V call is TRBV5-5, the J call TRBJ1-2; 8 positions agree with TRBD1. The CDR3 totals 16 residues. CDR1 SGHKS and CDR2 YYEKEE come from the germline V gene (reference sequence). After removal of 5 bases from V and 4 bases from J, the junction contained 13 bases not matched to a gene.

The V call is TRBV12-5, the J call TRBJ1-1; D perhaps matches TRBD1 (5 bases). V lost 6 bases to trimming and J lost 1 base, with 6 bases between them. CDR1 and CDR2 from the germline V gene are LGHNT and FRNRAP. This CDR3 is built from 12 residues. The CDR3 loop reads CASGQGNTEAFF. The CDR3 coding sequence is TGTGCTAGTGGGCAGGGGAACACTGAAGCTTTCTTT.